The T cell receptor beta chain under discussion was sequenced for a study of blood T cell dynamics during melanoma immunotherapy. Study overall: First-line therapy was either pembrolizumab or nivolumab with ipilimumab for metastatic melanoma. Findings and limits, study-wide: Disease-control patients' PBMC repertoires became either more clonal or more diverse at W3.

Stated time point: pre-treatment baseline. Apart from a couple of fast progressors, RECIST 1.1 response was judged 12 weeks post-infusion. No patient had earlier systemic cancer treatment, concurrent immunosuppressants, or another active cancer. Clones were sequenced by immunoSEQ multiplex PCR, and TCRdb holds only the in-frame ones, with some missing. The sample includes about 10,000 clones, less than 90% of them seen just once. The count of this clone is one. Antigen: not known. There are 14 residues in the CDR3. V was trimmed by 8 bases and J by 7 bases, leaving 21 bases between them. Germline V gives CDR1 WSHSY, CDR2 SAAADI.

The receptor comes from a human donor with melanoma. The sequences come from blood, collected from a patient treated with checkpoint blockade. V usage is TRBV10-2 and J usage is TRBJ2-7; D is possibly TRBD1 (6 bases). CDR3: CASSEVGAPGEQYV. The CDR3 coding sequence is TGCGCCAGCTCCGAGGTGGGGGCCCCAGGTGAGCAGTACGTC.